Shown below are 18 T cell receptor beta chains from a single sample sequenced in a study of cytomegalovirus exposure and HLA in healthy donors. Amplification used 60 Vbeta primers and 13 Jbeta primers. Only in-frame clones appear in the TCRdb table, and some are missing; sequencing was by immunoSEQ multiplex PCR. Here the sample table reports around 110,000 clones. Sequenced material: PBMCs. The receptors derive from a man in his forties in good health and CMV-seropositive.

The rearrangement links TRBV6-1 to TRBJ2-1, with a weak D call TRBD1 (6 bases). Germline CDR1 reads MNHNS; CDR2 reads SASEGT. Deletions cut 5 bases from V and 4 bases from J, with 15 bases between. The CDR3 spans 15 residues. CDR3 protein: CASSLDRTPYNEQFF. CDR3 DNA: TGTGCCAGCAGTTTAGACAGGACTCCTTACAATGAGCAGTTCTTC.

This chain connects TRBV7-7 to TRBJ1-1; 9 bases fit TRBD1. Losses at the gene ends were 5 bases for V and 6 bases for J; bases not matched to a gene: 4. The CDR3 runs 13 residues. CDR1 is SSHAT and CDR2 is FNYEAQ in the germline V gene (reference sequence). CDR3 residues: CASSVDRGSEAFF. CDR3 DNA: TGTGCCAGCAGCGTCGACAGGGGGTCTGAAGCTTTCTTT.

The CDR3: CASSSRGLGDEQYF. The CDR3 DNA is TGTGCCAGCAGCTCAAGGGGGTTAGGTGACGAGCAGTACTTC. V and J are TRBV9 and TRBJ2-7, with a weak D call TRBD1 (6 bases). Between the trimmed V and J ends, which lost 4 bases and 5 bases, there was a span of 16 bases. The CDR3 consists of 14 residues. Per the germline V gene, CDR1 is SGDLS and CDR2 is YYNGEE.

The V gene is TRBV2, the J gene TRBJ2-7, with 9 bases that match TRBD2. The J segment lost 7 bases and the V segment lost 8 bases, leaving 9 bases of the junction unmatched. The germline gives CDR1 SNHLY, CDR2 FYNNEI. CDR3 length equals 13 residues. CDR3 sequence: CASSEREVAEQYF. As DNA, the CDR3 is TGTGCCAGCTCCGAGCGGGAGGTAGCAGAGCAGTACTTC.

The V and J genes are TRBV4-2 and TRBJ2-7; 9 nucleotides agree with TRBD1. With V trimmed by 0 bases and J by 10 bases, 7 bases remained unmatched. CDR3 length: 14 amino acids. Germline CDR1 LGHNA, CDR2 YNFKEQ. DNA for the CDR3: TGTGCCAGCAGCCAAGATGTCCGGGACAGGGCCCAGTACTTC. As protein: CASSQDVRDRAQYF.

This CDR3 reads CASSWGQMNTEAFF. CDR3 nucleotides: TGTGCCAGCAGCTGGGGACAGATGAACACTGAAGCTTTCTTT. J is TRBJ1-1 and V is TRBV7-2; 7 bases map to TRBD1. The CDR3 loop spans 14 amino acids. Germline loops: CDR1 SGHTA, CDR2 FQGNSA. V trimming: 4 bases; J trimming: 0 bases; junction bases outside the gene matches: 2.

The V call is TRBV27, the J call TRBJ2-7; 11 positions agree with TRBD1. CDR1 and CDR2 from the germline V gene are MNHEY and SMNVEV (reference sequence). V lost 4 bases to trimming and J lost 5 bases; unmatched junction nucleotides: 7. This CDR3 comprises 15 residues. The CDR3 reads CASSYQGQGGNEQYF. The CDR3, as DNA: TGTGCCAGCAGTTACCAGGGACAGGGGGGGAACGAGCAGTACTTC.

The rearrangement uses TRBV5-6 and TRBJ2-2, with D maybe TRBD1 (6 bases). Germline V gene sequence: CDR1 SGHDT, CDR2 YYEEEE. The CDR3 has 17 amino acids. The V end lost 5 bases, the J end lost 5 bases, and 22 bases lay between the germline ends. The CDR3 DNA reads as TGTGCCAGCAGTTACGGGACAATGTCTGCCCAGACCGGGGAGCTGTTTTTT. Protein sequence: CASSYGTMSAQTGELFF. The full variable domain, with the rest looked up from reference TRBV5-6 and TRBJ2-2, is DAGVTQSPTHLIKTRGQQVTLRCSPKSGHDTVSWYQQALGQGPQFIFQYYEEEERQRGNFPDRFSGHQFPNYSSELNVNALLLGDSALYLCASSYGTMSAQTGELFFGEGSRLTVL.

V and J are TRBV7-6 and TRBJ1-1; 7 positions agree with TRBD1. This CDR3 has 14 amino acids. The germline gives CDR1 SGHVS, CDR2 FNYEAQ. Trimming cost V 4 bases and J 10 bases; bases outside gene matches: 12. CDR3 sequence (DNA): TGTGCCAGCAGCTCAACACCAACAGGGGATCGAGCTTTCTTT. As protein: CASSSTPTGDRAFF.

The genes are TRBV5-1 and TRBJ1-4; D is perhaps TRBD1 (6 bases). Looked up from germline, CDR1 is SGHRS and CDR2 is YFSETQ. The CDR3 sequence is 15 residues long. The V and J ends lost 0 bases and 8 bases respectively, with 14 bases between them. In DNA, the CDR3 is TGCGCCAGCAGCTTGGCCAGGGGCTCGGGGGAAAAACTGTTTTTT. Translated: CASSLARGSGEKLFF.

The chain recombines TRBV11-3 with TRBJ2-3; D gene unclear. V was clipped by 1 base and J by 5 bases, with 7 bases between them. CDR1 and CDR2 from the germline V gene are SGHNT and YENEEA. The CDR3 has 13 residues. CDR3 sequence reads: CASSLVPGDTQYF. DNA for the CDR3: TGTGCCAGCAGCTTAGTCCCGGGAGATACGCAGTATTTT.

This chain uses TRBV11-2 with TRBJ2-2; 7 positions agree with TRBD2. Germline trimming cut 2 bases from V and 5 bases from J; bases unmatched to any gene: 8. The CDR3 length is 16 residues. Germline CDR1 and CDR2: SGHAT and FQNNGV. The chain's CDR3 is CASSLRRREATGELFF. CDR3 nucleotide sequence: TGTGCCAGCAGCTTAAGGCGACGGGAGGCTACCGGGGAGCTGTTTTTT.

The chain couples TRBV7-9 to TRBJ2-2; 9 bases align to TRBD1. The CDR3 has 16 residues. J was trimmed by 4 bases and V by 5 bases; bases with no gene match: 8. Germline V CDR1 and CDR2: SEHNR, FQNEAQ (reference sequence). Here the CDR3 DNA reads TGTGCCAGCAGCACCGGGGACAGGGCACGCACCGGGGAGCTGTTTTTT. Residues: CASSTGDRARTGELFF.

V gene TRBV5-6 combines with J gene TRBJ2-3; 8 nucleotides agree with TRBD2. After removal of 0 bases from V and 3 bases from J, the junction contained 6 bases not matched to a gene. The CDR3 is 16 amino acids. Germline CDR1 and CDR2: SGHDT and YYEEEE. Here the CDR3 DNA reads TGTGCCAGCAGCTTGGAACTAGCGGAAGGGACAGATACGCAGTATTTT. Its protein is CASSLELAEGTDTQYF. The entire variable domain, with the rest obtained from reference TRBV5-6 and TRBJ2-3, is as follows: DAGVTQSPTHLIKTRGQQVTLRCSPKSGHDTVSWYQQALGQGPQFIFQYYEEEERQRGNFPDRFSGHQFPNYSSELNVNALLLGDSALYLCASSLELAEGTDTQYFGPGTRLTVL.

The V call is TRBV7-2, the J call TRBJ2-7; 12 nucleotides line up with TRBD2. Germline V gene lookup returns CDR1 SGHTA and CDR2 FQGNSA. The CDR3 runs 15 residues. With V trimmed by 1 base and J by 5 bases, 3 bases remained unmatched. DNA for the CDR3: TGTGCCAGCAGCTTAGTCCTAGCGGGAGGGGACGAGCAGTACTTC. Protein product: CASSLVLAGGDEQYF. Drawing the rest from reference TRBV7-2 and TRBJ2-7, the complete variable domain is GAGVSQSPSNKVTEKGKDVELRCDPISGHTALYWYRQSLGQGLEFLIYFQGNSAPDKSGLPSDRFSAERTGGSVSTLTIQRTQQEDSAVYLCASSLVLAGGDEQYFGPGTRLTVT.

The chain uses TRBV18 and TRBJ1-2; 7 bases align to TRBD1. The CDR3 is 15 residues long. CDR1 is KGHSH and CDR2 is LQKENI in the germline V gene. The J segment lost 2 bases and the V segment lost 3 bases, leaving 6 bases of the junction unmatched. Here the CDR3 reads CASSPSPGQNYGYTF. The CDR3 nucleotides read TGTGCCAGCTCACCGTCGCCGGGACAGAACTATGGCTACACCTTC. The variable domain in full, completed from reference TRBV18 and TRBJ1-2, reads NAGVMQNPRHLVRRRGQEARLRCSPMKGHSHVYWYRQLPEEGLKFMVYLQKENIIDESGMPKERFSAEFPKEGPSILRIQQVVRGDSAAYFCASSPSPGQNYGYTFGSGTRLTVV.

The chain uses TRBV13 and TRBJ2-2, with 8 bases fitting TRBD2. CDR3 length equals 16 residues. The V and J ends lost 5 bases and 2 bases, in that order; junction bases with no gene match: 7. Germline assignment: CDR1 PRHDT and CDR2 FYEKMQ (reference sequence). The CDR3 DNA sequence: TGTGCCAGCAGCGCCCCCGGGACTAGAAACACCGGGGAGCTGTTTTTT. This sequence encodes CASSAPGTRNTGELFF.

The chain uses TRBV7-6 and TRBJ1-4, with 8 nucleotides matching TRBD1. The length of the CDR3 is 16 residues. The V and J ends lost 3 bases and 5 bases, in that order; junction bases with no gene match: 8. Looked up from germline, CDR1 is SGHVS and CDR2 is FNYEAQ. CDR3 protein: CASSFLPGQENEKLFF. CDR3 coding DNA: TGTGCCAGCAGCTTCCTCCCGGGACAGGAAAATGAAAAACTGTTTTTT.